The 22 T cell receptor beta chains reported below all come from one sample, sequenced in a study of shared clonotypes between healthy human individuals. CD45RO-negative, CCR7-selected cells formed the naive CD8 fraction, which excluded terminally differentiated effector memory CD45RA+ cells. The repertoire was sequenced with immunoSEQ multiplex PCR; TCRdb's copy has only in-frame clones and lacks some. The table includes about 590,000 clones, roughly 95% detected once. Sequences were obtained from naive CD8+ T cells sorted from blood. The receptors originated from a woman in her thirties in good health.

The rearrangement joins TRBV28 to TRBJ2-5, with 9 positions matching TRBD1. There are 17 residues in the CDR3. CDR1 and CDR2 from the germline V gene are MDHEN and SYDVKM. The ends lost 3 bases at V and 3 bases at J; junction bases unmatched: 11. CDR3 bases: TGTGCCAGCAGTTTCTCCCTGACAGGGGGTGATGAAGAGACCCAGTACTTC. Its translation: CASSFSLTGGDEETQYF.

The chain has TRBV6-5 and TRBJ1-3; D possibly corresponds to TRBD1 (6 bases). V lost 6 bases, J lost 6 bases, and 12 bases lay in between. The length of the CDR3 is 13 residues. The germline CDR1 and CDR2 sequences are MNHEY and SVGAGI. The chain's CDR3 is CASRGGGTNTIYF. CDR3 bases: TGTGCCAGCAGAGGAGGGGGAACAAACACCATATATTTT.

The V call is TRBV28, the J call TRBJ1-6; D gene unclear. V lost 0 bases and J lost 14, with 11 bases in between. CDR1 and CDR2 from the germline V gene are MDHEN and SYDVKM. The CDR3 extends over 13 amino acids. CDR3 DNA: TGTGCCAGCAGTTTATGTGAAAAGTGCACCCTCCACTTT. Translation gives CASSLCEKCTLHF.

The chain joins TRBV14 to TRBJ2-3; D ambiguous. This CDR3 comprises 12 residues. Looked up from germline, CDR1 is SGHDN and CDR2 is FVKESK. V lost 5 bases and J 0 bases, leaving 3 bases between the germline ends. The CDR3 bases are TGTGCCAGCAGCAAGAGCACAGATACGCAGTATTTT. Translation: CASSKSTDTQYF. Based on the CDR3 plus reference TRBV14 and TRBJ2-3, the full variable domain is EAGVTQFPSHSVIEKGQTVTLRCDPISGHDNLYWYRRVMGKEIKFLLHFVKESKQDESGMPNNRFLAERTGGTYSTLKVQPAELEDSGVYFCASSKSTDTQYFGPGTRLTVL.

As DNA, the CDR3 is TGTGCCAGCAGTGAAGACACTTACGAGCAGTACTTC. It translates to CASSEDTYEQYF. The rearrangement joins TRBV2 to TRBJ2-7; D not resolved. V shed 1 base and J shed 4 bases, with 5 bases lying between them. The germline V gene encodes CDR1 SNHLY and CDR2 FYNNEI. The CDR3 covers 12 residues.

This clone has just one count. The rearrangement joins TRBV11-2 to TRBJ2-7; 8 nucleotides match TRBD1. V lost 4 bases and J lost 0; bases outside the gene matches: 8. The V gene's germline CDR1 is SGHAT and CDR2 FQNNGV. The CDR3 is 16 residues long. CDR3: CASSSTMGQASYEQYF. The CDR3 bases are TGTGCCAGCAGCTCCACAATGGGACAGGCCTCCTACGAGCAGTACTTC. Full variable domain (remainder filled in from reference TRBV11-2 and TRBJ2-7): EAGVAQSPRYKIIEKRQSVAFWCNPISGHATLYWYQQILGQGPKLLIQFQNNGVVDDSQLPKDRFSAERLKGVDSTLKIQPAKLEDSAVYLCASSSTMGQASYEQYFGPGTRLTVT.

V usage is TRBV7-9 and J usage is TRBJ2-1; 10 bases are a match to TRBD2. The germline CDR1 and CDR2 sequences are SEHNR and FQNEAQ (reference sequence). The CDR3 has 17 residues. Trimming at V came to 1 base and at J to 5 bases, leaving 8 bases not matched to a gene. This CDR3 is CASSLVLAGVRHNEQFF. The CDR3, as DNA: TGTGCCAGCAGCTTAGTGCTAGCGGGAGTCAGGCACAATGAGCAGTTCTTC.

The sample holds one count of this clone. The V gene is TRBV27, the J gene TRBJ2-6; D call uncertain. CDR3 length: 18 residues. V was cut by 5 bases and J by 0 bases, with 17 bases left in between. CDR1 and CDR2 from the germline V gene are MNHEY and SMNVEV (reference sequence). In DNA, the CDR3 is TGTGCCAGCAGTACCCCCAACCCTCGAGTCTCTGGGGCCAACGTCCTGACTTTC. It specifies CASSTPNPRVSGANVLTF.

This clone occurred once. The chain recombines TRBV4-1 with TRBJ2-2, with 13 bases matching TRBD2. CDR3 length equals 21 residues. Per germline, CDR1 MGHRA and CDR2 YSYEKL. V gave up 4 bases and J gave up 1 base; unmatched junction bases: 15. CDR3 sequence: CASSRKQGATSGRKNTGELFF. CDR3 DNA: TGCGCCAGCAGCCGGAAACAGGGGGCGACTAGCGGGAGGAAGAACACCGGGGAGCTGTTTTTT.

The chain links TRBV27 to TRBJ2-7, with TRBD1 identical over 11 bases. The ends lost 1 base at V and 3 bases at J; junction bases unmatched: 5. From germline, CDR1 is MNHEY and CDR2 SMNVEV (reference sequence). This CDR3 is built from 16 residues. The DNA of the CDR3 is TGTGCCAGCAGTTTATTAAGGGGACAGGGGGTCTACGAGCAGTACTTC. It encodes CASSLLRGQGVYEQYF.

V and J are TRBV27 and TRBJ1-5; 12 bases are a match to TRBD1. Trimming at V came to 5 bases and at J to 7 bases, leaving 9 bases not matched to a gene. This CDR3 has 16 amino acids. Germline values: CDR1 MNHEY, CDR2 SMNVEV (reference sequence). This chain's CDR3 is CASSPGTGGHRQPQHF. CDR3 DNA sequence: TGTGCCAGCAGTCCAGGGACAGGGGGCCATAGACAGCCCCAGCATTTT.

The rearrangement joins TRBV11-2 to TRBJ2-1, with 10 bases that match TRBD1. The CDR3 runs to 16 residues. With 2 bases clipped from V and 7 bases from J, the junction kept 8 bases outside the gene matches. The germline V gene has CDR1 SGHAT and CDR2 FQNNGV. CDR3 coding DNA: TGTGCCAGCAGCTTATCCGGGACAGGGGCGTCAAATGAGCAGTTCTTC. Protein sequence: CASSLSGTGASNEQFF.

This clone appeared once. The gene calls are TRBV7-8 and TRBJ2-3; 7 nucleotides match TRBD2. The CDR3 has 17 residues. Germline values: CDR1 SGHVS, CDR2 FQNEAQ. V gave up 5 bases and J gave up 0 bases; unmatched junction bases: 11. The CDR3 protein is CASSASGNIASTDTQYF. As DNA, the CDR3 is TGTGCCAGCAGCGCGAGCGGGAATATAGCTAGCACAGATACGCAGTATTTT.

The chain employs TRBV5-6 and TRBJ2-1; 7 bases align to TRBD2. Germline V lookup: CDR1 SGHDT, CDR2 YYEEEE. Trimming removed 2 bases from V and 3 bases from J; junction bases left unmatched: 11. The CDR3 is 17 amino acids. The CDR3 bases are TGTGCCAGCAGCTTTCTTTCCGGACTAGGAATCTACAATGAGCAGTTCTTC. This gives the protein CASSFLSGLGIYNEQFF. Drawing the rest from reference TRBV5-6 and TRBJ2-1, the complete variable domain is DAGVTQSPTHLIKTRGQQVTLRCSPKSGHDTVSWYQQALGQGPQFIFQYYEEEERQRGNFPDRFSGHQFPNYSSELNVNALLLGDSALYLCASSFLSGLGIYNEQFFGPGTRLTVL.

The chain links TRBV7-8 to TRBJ1-3, with TRBD1 as a possible D gene (6 bases). Per germline, CDR1 SGHVS and CDR2 FQNEAQ. The V gene lost 5 bases and the J gene lost 4 bases, with 21 bases spanning the gap. The CDR3 is 17 amino acids. The CDR3 loop reads CASSAHQQGSVGNTIYF. In DNA, the CDR3 is TGTGCCAGCAGCGCACACCAACAGGGTTCCGTAGGAAACACCATATATTTT.

The V and J genes are TRBV28 and TRBJ1-2, with 7 bases identical to TRBD1. After removal of 5 bases from V and 4 bases from J, the junction contained 10 bases not matched to a gene. Looked up from germline, CDR1 is MDHEN and CDR2 is SYDVKM. The CDR3 consists of 15 residues. The CDR3 DNA reads as TGTGCCAGCAGTGTGATAGGGGGCGCGGGCTATGGCTACACCTTC. This gives the protein CASSVIGGAGYGYTF.

V usage is TRBV13 and J usage is TRBJ2-7; D remains ambiguous. CDR3 length: 14 residues. Germline lookup yields CDR1 PRHDT and CDR2 FYEKMQ (reference sequence). Trimming cost V 0 bases and J 4 bases, with 10 bases left between them. As DNA, the CDR3 is TGTGCCAGCAGCTTAGGAGAGGTGGTATACGAGCAGTACTTC. Its translation: CASSLGEVVYEQYF. Variable domain in full (rest from reference TRBV13 and TRBJ2-7): AAGVIQSPRHLIKEKRETATLKCYPIPRHDTVYWYQQGPGQDPQFLISFYEKMQSDKGSIPDRFSAQQFSDYHSELNMSSLELGDSALYFCASSLGEVVYEQYFGPGTRLTVT.

This rearrangement joins TRBV19 to TRBJ2-7; D gene uncertain. Trimming took 6 bases from V and 5 from J, leaving 14 bases between them. Per the germline V gene, CDR1 is LNHDA and CDR2 is SQIVND (reference sequence). The CDR3 extends over 13 amino acids. In DNA form, the CDR3 reads TGTGCCAGTAGCCCCGCGGTTTGGGACGAGCAGTACTTC. Protein product: CASSPAVWDEQYF. Full variable domain (outside the CDR3, taken from reference TRBV19 and TRBJ2-7): DGGITQSPKYLFRKEGQNVTLSCEQNLNHDAMYWYRQDPGQGLRLIYYSQIVNDFQKGDIAEGYSVSREKKESFPLTVTSAQKNPTAFYLCASSPAVWDEQYFGPGTRLTVT.

This clone has a single count. This chain joins TRBV19 and TRBJ1-1; D remains unclear. Germline CDR1 and CDR2: LNHDA and SQIVND (reference sequence). The CDR3 consists of 15 residues. The germline V and J ends were trimmed by 5 bases and 1 base, with 14 bases remaining between them. The CDR3 DNA is TGTGCCAGTAGTCCATATACACCTCCGAACACTGAAGCTTTCTTT. This translates into CASSPYTPPNTEAFF.

Turning to this clone: Additional DNA sequences in this sample encode the identical CDR3. This sequence joins TRBV18 and TRBJ2-7; D not certain. This CDR3 comprises 12 residues. V was pared by 3 bases and J by 4 bases, with 7 bases between. Germline CDR1 reads KGHSH; CDR2 reads LQKENI. CDR3 amino acids: CASSPDGYEQYF. CDR3 in DNA: TGTGCCAGCTCACCGGACGGGTACGAGCAGTACTTC.

This rearrangement joins TRBV19 to TRBJ2-7; 9 bases align to TRBD1. The CDR3 contains 14 residues. CDR1 is LNHDA and CDR2 is SQIVND in the germline V gene (reference sequence). V dropped 4 bases and J dropped 4; count of bases not matched to a gene: 5. CDR3 sequence (DNA): TGTGCCAGTAGTAGGGGGACAGGGAGGTACGAGCAGTACTTC. Residues: CASSRGTGRYEQYF. The full variable domain, in which reference TRBV19 and TRBJ2-7 provide the parts outside the CDR3, is DGGITQSPKYLFRKEGQNVTLSCEQNLNHDAMYWYRQDPGQGLRLIYYSQIVNDFQKGDIAEGYSVSREKKESFPLTVTSAQKNPTAFYLCASSRGTGRYEQYFGPGTRLTVT.

As regards this clone: Other DNA sequences of this sample code for an identical CDR3. The chain employs TRBV6-5 and TRBJ1-1, with 8 bases lining up with TRBD1. The J segment lost 4 bases and the V segment lost 2 bases, leaving 3 bases of the junction unmatched. Germline assignment: CDR1 MNHEY and CDR2 SVGAGI. The CDR3 runs to 14 residues. CDR3 loop: CASSYSTGGTEAFF. The CDR3, as DNA: TGTGCCAGCAGTTACAGCACAGGGGGCACTGAAGCTTTCTTT.